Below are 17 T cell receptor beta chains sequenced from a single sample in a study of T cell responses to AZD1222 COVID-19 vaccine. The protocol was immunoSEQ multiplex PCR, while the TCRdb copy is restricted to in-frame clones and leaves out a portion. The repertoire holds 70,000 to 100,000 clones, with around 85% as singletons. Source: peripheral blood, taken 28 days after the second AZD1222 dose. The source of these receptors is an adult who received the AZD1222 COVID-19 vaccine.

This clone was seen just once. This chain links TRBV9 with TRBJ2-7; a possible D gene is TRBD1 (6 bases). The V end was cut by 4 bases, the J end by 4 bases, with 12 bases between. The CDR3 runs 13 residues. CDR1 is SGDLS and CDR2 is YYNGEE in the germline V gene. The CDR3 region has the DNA TGTGCCAGCAGCCCTACCCAGGGGTACGAGCAGTACTTC. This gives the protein CASSPTQGYEQYF.

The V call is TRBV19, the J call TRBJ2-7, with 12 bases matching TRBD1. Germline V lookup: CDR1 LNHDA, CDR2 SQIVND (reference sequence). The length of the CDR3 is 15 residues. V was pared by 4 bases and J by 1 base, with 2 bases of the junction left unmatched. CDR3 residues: CASSRGQGASYEQYF. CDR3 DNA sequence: TGTGCCAGTAGTAGGGGACAGGGGGCATCCTACGAGCAGTACTTC.

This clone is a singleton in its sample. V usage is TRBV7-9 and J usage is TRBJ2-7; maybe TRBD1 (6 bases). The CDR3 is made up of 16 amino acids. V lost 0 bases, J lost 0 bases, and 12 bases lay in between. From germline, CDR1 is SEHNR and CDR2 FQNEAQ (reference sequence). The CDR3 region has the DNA TGTGCCAGCAGCTTAGCGGAAGGGGGAATCTCCTACGAGCAGTACTTC. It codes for CASSLAEGGISYEQYF.

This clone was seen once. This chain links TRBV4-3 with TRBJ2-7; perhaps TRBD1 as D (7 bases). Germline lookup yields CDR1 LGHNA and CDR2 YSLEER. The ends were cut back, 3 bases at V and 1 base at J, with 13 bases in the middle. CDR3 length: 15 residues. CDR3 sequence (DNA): TGCGCCAGCAGCCACCAGACAGGGAGGTCCTACGAGCAGTACTTC. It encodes CASSHQTGRSYEQYF.

The CDR3 DNA sequence: TGTGCCAGCAGGCAAAACTATCAGCCCCAGCATTTT. Its translation is CASRQNYQPQHF. The chain carries TRBV6-5 and TRBJ1-5; no definite D call. Germline assignment: CDR1 MNHEY and CDR2 SVGAGI. V was trimmed by 6 bases and J by 5 bases, leaving 8 bases between them. The CDR3 runs 12 residues.

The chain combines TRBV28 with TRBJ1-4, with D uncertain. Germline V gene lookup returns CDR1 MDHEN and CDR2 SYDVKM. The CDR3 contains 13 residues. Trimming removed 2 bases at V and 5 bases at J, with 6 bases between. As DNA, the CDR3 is TGTGCCAGCAGTTTAACACAGAATGAAAAACTGTTTTTT. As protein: CASSLTQNEKLFF.

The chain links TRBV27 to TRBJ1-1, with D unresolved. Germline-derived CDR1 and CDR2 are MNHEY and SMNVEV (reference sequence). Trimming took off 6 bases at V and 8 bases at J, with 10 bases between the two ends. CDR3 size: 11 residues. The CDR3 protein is CASSGFDEAFF. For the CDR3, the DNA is TGTGCCAGCAGCGGTTTTGACGAAGCTTTCTTT.

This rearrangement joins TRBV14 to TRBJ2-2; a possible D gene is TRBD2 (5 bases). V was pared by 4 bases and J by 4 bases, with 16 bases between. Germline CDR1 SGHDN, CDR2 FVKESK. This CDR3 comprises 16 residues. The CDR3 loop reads CASSPLERRSTGELFF. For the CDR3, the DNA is TGTGCCAGCAGCCCTTTGGAGCGGAGGTCCACCGGGGAGCTGTTTTTT.

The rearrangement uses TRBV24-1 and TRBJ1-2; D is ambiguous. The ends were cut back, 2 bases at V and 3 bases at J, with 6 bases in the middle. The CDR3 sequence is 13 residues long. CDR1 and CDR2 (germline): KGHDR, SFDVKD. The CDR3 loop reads CATSDSRHYGYTF. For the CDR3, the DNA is TGTGCCACCAGTGATTCACGGCACTATGGCTACACCTTC.

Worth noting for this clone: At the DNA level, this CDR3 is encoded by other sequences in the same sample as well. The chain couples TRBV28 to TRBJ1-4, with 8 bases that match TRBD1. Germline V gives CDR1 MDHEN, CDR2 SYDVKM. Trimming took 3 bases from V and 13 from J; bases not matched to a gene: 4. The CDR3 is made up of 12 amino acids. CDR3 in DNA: TGTGCCAGCAGTTTCTCCGACAGGGGACTGTTTTTT. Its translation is CASSFSDRGLFF.

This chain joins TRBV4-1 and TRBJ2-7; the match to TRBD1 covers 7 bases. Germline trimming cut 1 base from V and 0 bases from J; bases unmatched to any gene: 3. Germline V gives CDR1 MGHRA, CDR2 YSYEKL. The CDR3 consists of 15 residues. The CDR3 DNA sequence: TGCGCCAGCAGCCAAGGGACAGGACTCTCCTACGAGCAGTACTTC. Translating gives CASSQGTGLSYEQYF.

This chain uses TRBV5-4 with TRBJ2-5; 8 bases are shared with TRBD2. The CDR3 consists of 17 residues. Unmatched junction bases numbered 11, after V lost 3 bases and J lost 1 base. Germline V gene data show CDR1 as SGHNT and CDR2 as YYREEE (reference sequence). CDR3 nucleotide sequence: TGTGCCAGCAGCTCCATCTTCGATAGCGGGGTCCAAGAGACCCAGTACTTC. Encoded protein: CASSSIFDSGVQETQYF.

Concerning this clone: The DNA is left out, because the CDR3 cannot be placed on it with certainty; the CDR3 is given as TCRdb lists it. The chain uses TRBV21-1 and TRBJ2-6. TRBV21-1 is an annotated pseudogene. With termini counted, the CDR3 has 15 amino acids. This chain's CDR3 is CASSKVASGANVLTF.

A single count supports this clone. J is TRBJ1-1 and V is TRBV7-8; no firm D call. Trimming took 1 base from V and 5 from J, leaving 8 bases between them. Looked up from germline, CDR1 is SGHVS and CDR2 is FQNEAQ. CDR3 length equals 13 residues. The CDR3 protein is CASSLGAPTEAFF. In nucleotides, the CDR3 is TGTGCCAGCAGCTTAGGGGCACCGACTGAAGCTTTCTTT.

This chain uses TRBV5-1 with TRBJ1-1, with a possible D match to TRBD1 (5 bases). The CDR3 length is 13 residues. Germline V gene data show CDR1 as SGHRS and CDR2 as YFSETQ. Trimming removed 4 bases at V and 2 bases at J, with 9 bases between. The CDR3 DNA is TGCGCCAGCAGCACAGGAACCAACACTGAAGCTTTCTTT. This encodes CASSTGTNTEAFF. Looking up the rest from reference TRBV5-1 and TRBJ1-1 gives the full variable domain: KAGVTQTPRYLIKTRGQQVTLSCSPISGHRSVSWYQQTPGQGLQFLFEYFSETQRNKGNFPGRFSGRQFSNSRSEMNVSTLELGDSALYLCASSTGTNTEAFFGQGTRLTVV.

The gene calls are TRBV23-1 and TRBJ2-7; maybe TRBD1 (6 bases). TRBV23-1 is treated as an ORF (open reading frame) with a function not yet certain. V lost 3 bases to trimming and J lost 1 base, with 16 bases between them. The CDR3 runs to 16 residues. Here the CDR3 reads CASSQKWTEVSYEQYF. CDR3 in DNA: TGCGCCAGCAGTCAGAAATGGACAGAAGTTTCCTACGAGCAGTACTTC.

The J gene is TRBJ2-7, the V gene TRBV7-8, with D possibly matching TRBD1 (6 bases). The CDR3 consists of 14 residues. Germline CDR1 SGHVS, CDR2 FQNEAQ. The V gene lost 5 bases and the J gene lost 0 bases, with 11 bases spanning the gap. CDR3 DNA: TGTGCCAGCAGCCTGGACAGTATCTCCTACGAGCAGTACTTC. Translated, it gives CASSLDSISYEQYF.